What follows describes a single T cell receptor beta chain. V was trimmed by 2 bases and J by 9 bases, leaving 5 bases between them. The CDR3 contains 11 residues. As originally analysed: Amplification of reference gene primers was used by the study to estimate nucleated cell counts. Profiled with immunoSEQ multiplex PCR; TCRdb holds only in-frame clones, not every one. The V and J calls and clone size were taken over from that table, and D and trimming were inferred from the DNA. The table records 100,000 to 150,000 clones, 79% of them present only once. This sample was taken from a study of blood T cell repertoires in COVID-19. At the level of the study: Nucleic acid was either cDNA or gDNA, and it came from T cells, B-cell-depleted T cells, or PBMCs.

The sample taken for sequencing was peripheral blood. The sequence was obtained from a man aged 40-50 years with active or convalescent COVID-19. The chain has TRBV12-3 or TRBV12-4 and TRBJ2-1; D unclear. CDR3 sequence (DNA): TGTGCCAGCAGTTTACGGAGTGAGCAGTTCTTC. Its protein is CASSLRSEQFF.